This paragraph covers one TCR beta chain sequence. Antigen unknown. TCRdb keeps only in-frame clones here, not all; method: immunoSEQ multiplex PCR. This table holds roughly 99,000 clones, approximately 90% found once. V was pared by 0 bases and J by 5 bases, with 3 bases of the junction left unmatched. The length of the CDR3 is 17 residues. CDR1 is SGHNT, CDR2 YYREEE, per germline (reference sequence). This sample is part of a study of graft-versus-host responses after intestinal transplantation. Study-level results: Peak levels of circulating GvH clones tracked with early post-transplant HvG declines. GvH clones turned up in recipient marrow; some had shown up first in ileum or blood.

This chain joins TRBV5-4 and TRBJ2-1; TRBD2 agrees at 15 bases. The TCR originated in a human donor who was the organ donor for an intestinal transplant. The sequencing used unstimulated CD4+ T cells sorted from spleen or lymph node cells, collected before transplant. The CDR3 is CASSLARTSGRDNEQFF. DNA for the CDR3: TGTGCCAGCAGCTTGGCCCGGACTAGCGGGAGGGACAATGAGCAGTTCTTC.